Given below is one T cell receptor beta chain in context. Regarding time point: newly diagnosed GD, antithyroid drugs for less than 3 months. Scientists built the TCR library using RNA that was extracted from PBMCs. This record comes from a study of regulatory T cells in long-lasting Graves disease. CDR3 size: 13 residues. Germline V gene sequence: CDR1 MNHNS, CDR2 SASEGT. Trimming removed 6 bases from V and 6 bases from J; junction bases left unmatched: 7. Building of the TCR beta libraries involved iRepertoire HTBI primers and Arm-PCR of CDR3 regions. MiXCR, run by TCRdb on the multiplex PCR reads, gives a single entry per CDR3 protein. In the table there are around 250,000 distinct CDR3 sequences, 15% to 20% of which are singletons. The sample was also linked to a second study, of T cells in Graves' hyperthyroidism and ophthalmopathy.

The genes are TRBV6-1 and TRBJ1-1, with 7 positions matching TRBD1. This sample comprised peripheral blood mononuclear cells (PBMCs), obtained at new diagnosis, from a patient treated with antithyroid drugs. The receptor was isolated from a woman in her twenties or thirties with Graves disease. CDR3 bases: TGTGCCAGCAGCGAACAGGGGATCCCTGAAGCTTTCTTT. This encodes CASSEQGIPEAFF.